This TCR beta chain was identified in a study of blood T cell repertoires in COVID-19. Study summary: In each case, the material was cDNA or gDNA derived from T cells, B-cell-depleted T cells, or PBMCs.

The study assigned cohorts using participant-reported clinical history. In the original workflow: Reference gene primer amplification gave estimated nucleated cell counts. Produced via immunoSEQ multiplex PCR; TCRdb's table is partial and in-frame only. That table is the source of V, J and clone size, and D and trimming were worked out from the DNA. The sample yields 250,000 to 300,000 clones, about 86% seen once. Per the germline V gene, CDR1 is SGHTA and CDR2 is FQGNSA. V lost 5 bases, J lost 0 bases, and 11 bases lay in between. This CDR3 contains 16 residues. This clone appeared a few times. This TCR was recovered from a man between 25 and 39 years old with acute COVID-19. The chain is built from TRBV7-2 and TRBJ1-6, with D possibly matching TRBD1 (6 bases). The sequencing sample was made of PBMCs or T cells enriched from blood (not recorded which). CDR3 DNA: TGTGCCAGCAGCGTCGACAGGAGCTCCTATAATTCACCCCTCCACTTT. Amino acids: CASSVDRSSYNSPLHF. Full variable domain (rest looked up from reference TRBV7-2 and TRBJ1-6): GAGVSQSPSNKVTEKGKDVELRCDPISGHTALYWYRQSLGQGLEFLIYFQGNSAPDKSGLPSDRFSAERTGGSVSTLTIQRTQQEDSAVYLCASSVDRSSYNSPLHFGNGTRLTVT.